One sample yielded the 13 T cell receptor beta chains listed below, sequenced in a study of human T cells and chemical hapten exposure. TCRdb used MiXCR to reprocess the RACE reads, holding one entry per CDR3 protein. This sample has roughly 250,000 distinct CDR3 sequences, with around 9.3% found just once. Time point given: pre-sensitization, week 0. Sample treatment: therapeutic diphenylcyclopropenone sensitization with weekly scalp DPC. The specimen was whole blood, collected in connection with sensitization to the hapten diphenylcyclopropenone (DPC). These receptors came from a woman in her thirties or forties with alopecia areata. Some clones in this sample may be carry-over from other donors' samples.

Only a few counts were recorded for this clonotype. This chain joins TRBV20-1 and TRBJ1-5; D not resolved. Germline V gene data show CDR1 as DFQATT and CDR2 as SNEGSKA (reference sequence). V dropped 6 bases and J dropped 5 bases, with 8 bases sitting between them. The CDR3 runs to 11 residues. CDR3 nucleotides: TGCAGTGCCGCAAGGGATCAGCCCCAGCATTTT. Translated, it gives CSAARDQPQHF.

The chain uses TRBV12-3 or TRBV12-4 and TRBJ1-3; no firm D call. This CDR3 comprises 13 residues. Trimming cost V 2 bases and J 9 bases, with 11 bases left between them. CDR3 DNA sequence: TGTGCCAGCAGTTTACAAATTACCGCCACCATATATTTT. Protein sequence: CASSLQITATIYF.

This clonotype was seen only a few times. The CDR3 nucleotides read TGTGCCAGCAGCCCTCACCTCTTCCAACGGAGGCTAGAAGCTTTCTTT. Protein sequence: CASSPHLFQRRLEAFF. This chain links TRBV27 with TRBJ1-1; D unclear. Trimming took 6 bases from V and 8 from J, leaving 25 bases between them. Looked up from germline, CDR1 is MNHEY and CDR2 is SMNVEV (reference sequence). The CDR3 contains 16 residues.

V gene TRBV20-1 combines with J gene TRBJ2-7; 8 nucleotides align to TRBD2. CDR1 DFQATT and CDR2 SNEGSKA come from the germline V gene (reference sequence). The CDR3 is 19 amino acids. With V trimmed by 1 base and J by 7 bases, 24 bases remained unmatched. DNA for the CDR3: TGCAGTGCTAGAGCCGCTAGAGAGATTATTGCGGGAGGTTCCTTAGAGCAGTACTTC. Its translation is CSARAAREIIAGGSLEQYF.

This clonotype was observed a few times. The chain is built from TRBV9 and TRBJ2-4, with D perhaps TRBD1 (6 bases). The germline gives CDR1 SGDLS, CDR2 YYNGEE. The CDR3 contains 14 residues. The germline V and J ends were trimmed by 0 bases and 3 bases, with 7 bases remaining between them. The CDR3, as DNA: TGTGCCAGCAGCGTAGGCAGGGGCAAAAACATTCAGTACTTC. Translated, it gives CASSVGRGKNIQYF.

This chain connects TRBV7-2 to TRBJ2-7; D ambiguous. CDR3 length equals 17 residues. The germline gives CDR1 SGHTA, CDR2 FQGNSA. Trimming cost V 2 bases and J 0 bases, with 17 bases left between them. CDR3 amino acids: CASSLTRQSQRSYEQYF. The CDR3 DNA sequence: TGTGCCAGCAGCTTAACCCGACAATCACAGCGCTCCTACGAGCAGTACTTC. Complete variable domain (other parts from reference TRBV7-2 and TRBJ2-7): GAGVSQSPSNKVTEKGKDVELRCDPISGHTALYWYRQSLGQGLEFLIYFQGNSAPDKSGLPSDRFSAERTGGSVSTLTIQRTQQEDSAVYLCASSLTRQSQRSYEQYFGPGTRLTVT.

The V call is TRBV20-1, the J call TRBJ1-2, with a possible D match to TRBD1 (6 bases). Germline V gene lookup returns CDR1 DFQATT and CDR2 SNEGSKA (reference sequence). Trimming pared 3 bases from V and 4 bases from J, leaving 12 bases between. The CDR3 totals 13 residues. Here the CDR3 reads CSASSAGAYGYTF. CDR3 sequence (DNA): TGCAGTGCTAGTAGTGCGGGGGCCTATGGCTACACCTTC.

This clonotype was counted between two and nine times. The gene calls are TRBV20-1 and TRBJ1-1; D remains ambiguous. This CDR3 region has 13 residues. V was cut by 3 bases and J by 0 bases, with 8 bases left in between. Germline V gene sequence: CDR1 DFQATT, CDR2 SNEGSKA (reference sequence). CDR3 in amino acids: CSASYDMNTEAFF. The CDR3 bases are TGCAGTGCTAGTTACGACATGAACACTGAAGCTTTCTTT.

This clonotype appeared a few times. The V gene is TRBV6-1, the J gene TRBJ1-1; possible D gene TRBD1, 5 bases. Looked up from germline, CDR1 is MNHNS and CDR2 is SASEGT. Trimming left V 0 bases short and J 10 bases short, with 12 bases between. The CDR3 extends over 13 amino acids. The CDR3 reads CASSEAGRTVAFF. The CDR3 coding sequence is TGTGCCAGCAGTGAAGCGGGACGGACCGTAGCTTTCTTT.

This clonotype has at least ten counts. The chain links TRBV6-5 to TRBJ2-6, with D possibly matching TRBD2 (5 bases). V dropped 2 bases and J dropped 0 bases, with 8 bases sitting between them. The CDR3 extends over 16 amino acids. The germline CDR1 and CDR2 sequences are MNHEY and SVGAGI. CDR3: CASSYEGVSGANVLTF. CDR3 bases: TGTGCCAGCAGTTACGAGGGCGTCTCTGGGGCCAACGTCCTGACTTTC.

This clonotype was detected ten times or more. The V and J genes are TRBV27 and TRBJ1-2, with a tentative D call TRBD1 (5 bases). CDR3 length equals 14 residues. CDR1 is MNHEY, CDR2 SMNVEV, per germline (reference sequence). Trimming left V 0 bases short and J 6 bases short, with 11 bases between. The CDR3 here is CASSLSSAGNGYTF. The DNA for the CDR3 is TGTGCCAGCAGTTTATCATCGGCAGGGAATGGCTACACCTTC.

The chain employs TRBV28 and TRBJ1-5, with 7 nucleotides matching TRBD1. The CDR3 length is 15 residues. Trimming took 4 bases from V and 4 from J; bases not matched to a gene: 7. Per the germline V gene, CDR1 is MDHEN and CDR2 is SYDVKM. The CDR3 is CASSSPTGRNQPQHF. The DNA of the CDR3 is TGTGCCAGCAGTTCACCGACAGGGCGGAATCAGCCCCAGCATTTT.

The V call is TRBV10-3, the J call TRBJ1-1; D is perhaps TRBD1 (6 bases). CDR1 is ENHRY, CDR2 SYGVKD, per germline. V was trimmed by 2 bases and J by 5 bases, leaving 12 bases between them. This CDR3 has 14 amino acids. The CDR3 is CAISEAGAGTEAFF. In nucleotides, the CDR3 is TGTGCCATCAGTGAGGCGGGGGCTGGAACTGAAGCTTTCTTT.